This T cell receptor beta chain was obtained from a study of T cell responses to AZD1222 COVID-19 vaccine (dated by TCRdb to the early 2020s). Regarding the research as a whole: Because spike-specific TCR depth and breadth did not differ between the two schedules, AZD1222 recipients who got a second dose at roughly 4 weeks were pooled with those who got a second dose at roughly 12 weeks. A total of 230 to 250 trial participants underwent TCR sequencing, of whom about 210 received two doses of AZD1222 and some 25 received two doses of the MenACWY control vaccine. Trial participants were enrolled by age into subgroups of 18-55, 56-69 and 70-plus years, and 148, 28 and 57 TCR-sequenced participants, respectively, were included in these subgroups. Beyond this particular receptor, the publication reports: Only a handful of AZD1222 recipients were SARS-CoV-2 seropositive at baseline, limiting conclusions about previously exposed vaccinees. Most participants were white British and females outnumbered males, and the authors suggested that clonal diversity may have been underestimated. In the small 56-69-year group, the increase in depth fell short of significance, most likely because of low power. Nearly half of unique spike-specific TCRs reportedly recognized epitopes outside regions mutated in the B.1.351 and B.1.1.7 variants. Because no day 14 peak-response samples were available, repertoires were characterized only after the peak T cell response. CD4 TCRs associated with the vaccine covered the entire spike protein, and the dominant responses were in regions 160-218 and 743-854. A significant rise in spike-specific TCR breadth and depth was observed after two AZD1222 doses relative to day 0 and relative to MenACWY recipients.

The time point label here, explained by the study, means: baseline before first vaccination. Samples from vaccinated people were obtained from the UK trials COV001 and COV002, which included a single-blind randomized controlled phase 2/3 trial of AZD1222 (ChAdOx1 nCoV-19) in healthy adults. For TCRbeta chain sequencing, PBMC samples from trial participants were taken at day 0 and at day 28 after the second dose. Its CDR3 holds 17 amino acids, cysteine through phenylalanine. Just the 51-base CDR3 DNA is kept, in frame starting at base 1. Trimming takes 3 bases from V and 8 bases from J, and the germline ends sit 23 bases apart. CDR1 and CDR2, per the germline V gene, are SGHAT and FQNNGV. This clone has only one observation. This clone's antigen is unknown. It has no much larger one-base neighbor in the sample; base qualities were not kept. The CDR3 regions of human TCRbeta chains were analyzed by immunosequencing. The study's processing was this. Repertoire TCRs were matched against a reference library of SARS-CoV-2-specific TCRs generated with the MIRA antigen-specificity platform. Breadth was defined as the fraction of unique TCRs that were SARS-CoV-2-associated. Depth was defined as the fraction of total T cells that were SARS-CoV-2-associated. Using the MIRA data, each spike-specific TCR was mapped to the spike region that the TCR reacts to and placed in a CD4 or CD8 class. Log10-transformed breadth and depth values were compared by one-way ANOVA with Sidak's multiple comparisons tests. TCRdb carries this immuneACCESS record with in-frame sequences only. Its versions omit some clonotypes, under half of them owing to an unresolved V gene in the studies checked, with the rest unexplained. The D gene and trimming were derived from the DNA, and the V and J assignments and clone size from that table. The sample table holds around 140,000 clones, of which 93% were seen once. Of the sample, approximately 5% falls within the top ten clones.

The chain was built from TRBV11-2 and TRBJ2-1; possibly the D gene is TRBD2, per 6 matching bases. The clonotype was recovered from an adult in good health. The starting material was peripheral blood, obtained on day 0 of AZD1222 vaccination. The CDR3 loop reads CASSLVGGLLGVHEQFF. The DNA sequence is given as TGTGCCAGCAGCTTGGTTGGGGGACTCCTCGGGGTCCATGAGCAGTTCTTC.